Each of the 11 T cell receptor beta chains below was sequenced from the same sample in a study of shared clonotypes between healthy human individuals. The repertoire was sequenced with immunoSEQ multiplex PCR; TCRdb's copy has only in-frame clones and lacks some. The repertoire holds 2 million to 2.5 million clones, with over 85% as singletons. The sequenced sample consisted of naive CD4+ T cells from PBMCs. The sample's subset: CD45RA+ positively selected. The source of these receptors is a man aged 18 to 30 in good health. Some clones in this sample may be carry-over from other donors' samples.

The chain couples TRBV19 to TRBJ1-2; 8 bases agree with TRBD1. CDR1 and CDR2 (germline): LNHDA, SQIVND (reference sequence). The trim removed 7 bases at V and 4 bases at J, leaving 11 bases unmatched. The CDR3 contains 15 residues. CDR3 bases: TGTGCCAGTAACCTCTCAGGGGGCGCTGGCTATGGCTACACCTTC. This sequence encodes CASNLSGGAGYGYTF.

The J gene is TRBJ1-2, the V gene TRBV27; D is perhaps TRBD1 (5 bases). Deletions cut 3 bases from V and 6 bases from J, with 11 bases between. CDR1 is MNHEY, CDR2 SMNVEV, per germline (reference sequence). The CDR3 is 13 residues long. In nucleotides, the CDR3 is TGTGCCAGCAGTTTCGGGGGTTACGATGGCTACACCTTC. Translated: CASSFGGYDGYTF.

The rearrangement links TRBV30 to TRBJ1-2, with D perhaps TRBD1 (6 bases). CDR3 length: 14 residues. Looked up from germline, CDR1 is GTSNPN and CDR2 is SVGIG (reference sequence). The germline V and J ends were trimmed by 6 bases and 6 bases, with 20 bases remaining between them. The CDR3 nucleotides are TGTGCCTGTTTCCGGGACACCATGCAACATGGCTACACCTTC. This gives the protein CACFRDTMQHGYTF.

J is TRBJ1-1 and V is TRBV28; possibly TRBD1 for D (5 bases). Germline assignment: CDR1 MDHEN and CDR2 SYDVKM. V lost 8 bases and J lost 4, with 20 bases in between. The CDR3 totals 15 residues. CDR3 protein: CASVQGGASGTEAFF. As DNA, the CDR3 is TGTGCCAGCGTCCAGGGAGGGGCCTCGGGCACTGAAGCTTTCTTT.

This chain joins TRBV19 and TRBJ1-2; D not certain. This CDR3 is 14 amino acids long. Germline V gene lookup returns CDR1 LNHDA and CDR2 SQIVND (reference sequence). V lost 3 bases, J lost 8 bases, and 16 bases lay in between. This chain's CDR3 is CASSIDNVSGGYTF. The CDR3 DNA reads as TGTGCCAGTAGTATTGACAACGTCTCTGGAGGCTACACCTTC.

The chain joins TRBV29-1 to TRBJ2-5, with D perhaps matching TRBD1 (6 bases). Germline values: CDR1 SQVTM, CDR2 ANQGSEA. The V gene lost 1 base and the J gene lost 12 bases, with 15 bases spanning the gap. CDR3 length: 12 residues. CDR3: CSVEGGGGLEYF. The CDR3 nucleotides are TGCAGCGTTGAAGGTGGTGGGGGCCTGGAGTACTTC.

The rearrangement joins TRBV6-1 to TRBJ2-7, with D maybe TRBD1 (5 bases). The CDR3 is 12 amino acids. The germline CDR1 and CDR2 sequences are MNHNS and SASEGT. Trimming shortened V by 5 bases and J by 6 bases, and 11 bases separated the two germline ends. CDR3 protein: CASSHPQGEQYF. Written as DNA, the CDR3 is TGTGCCAGCAGTCATCCTCAGGGCGAGCAGTACTTC.

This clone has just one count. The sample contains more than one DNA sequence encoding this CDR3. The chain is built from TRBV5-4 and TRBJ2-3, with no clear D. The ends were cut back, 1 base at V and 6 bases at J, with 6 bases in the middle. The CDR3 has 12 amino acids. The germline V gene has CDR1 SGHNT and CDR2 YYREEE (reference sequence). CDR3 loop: CASSLLTDTQYF. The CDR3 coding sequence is TGTGCCAGCAGCTTGTTAACTGATACGCAGTATTTT.

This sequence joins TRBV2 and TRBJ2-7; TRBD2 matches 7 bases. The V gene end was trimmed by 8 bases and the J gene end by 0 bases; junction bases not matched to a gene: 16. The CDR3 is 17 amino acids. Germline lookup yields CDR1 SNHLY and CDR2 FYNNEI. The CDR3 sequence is CASCPEVLQRDSYEQYF. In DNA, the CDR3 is TGTGCCAGCTGCCCCGAGGTGCTCCAGCGGGACTCCTACGAGCAGTACTTC.

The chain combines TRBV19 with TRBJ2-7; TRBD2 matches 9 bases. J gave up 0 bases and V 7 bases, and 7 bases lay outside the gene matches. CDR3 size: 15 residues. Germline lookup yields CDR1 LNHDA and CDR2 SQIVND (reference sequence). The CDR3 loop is CASNPSSGDSYEQYF. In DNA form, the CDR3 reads TGTGCCAGTAACCCTTCTAGCGGGGACTCCTACGAGCAGTACTTC.

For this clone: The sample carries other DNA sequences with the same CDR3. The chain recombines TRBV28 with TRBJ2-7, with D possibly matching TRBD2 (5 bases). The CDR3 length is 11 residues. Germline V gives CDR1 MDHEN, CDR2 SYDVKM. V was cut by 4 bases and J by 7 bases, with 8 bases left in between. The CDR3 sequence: CASSSSGEQYF. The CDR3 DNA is TGTGCCAGCAGTTCCTCGGGAGAGCAGTACTTC.